Given below is one TCR beta chain in context. Its antigen is unidentified. This sample is drawn from a study of T-cell memory formation after mild COVID-19. The ends lost 1 base at V and 10 bases at J; junction bases unmatched: 5. Germline assignment: CDR1 SGHRS and CDR2 YFSETQ. There are 15 residues in the CDR3. Study results and limitations: Unconfirmed was the SARS-CoV-2 specificity of second-wave clones that peaked on day 37. Largely, contracting CD4+ clones fell within CM and EM, and contracting CD8+ clones within EMRA.

UMIs and sample barcodes were carried by the TCR alpha and TCR beta cDNA libraries that 5'RACE produced using constant-segment primers. TCRdb fed the 5' RACE reads into MiXCR, producing one record per CDR3 protein. The sample comprises roughly 450,000 distinct CDR3 sequences, 15% to 20% of which are singletons, and about 12% rests with the top ten. The V call is TRBV5-1, the J call TRBJ2-1; 13 bases are shared with TRBD2. The sample taken for sequencing was PBMCs or a T cell subset sorted from them (not recorded which). The sequence was collected from an adult woman who had mild COVID-19 (a few samples of this study predate the infection). Cell type and time point are not known. The CDR3 spells CASSLITSGGAEQFF. The CDR3 nucleotides are TGCGCCAGCAGCTTGATAACTAGCGGGGGGGCCGAGCAGTTCTTC.